Reported below is one T cell receptor (beta chain). This sample is drawn from a study of CD8 T cells in Susac syndrome. RNA in amounts of roughly 0.5 to 1 ug was reverse transcribed with random hexamers. Each CDR3 protein gets one entry after TCRdb re-called the immunoSEQ multiplex PCR reads with MiXCR. The sample contains some 63,000 distinct CDR3 sequences, around 95% of which appear only once. The source is a human donor with multiple sclerosis. Material for sequencing was CD8+ T cells from PBMCs.

CDR3 loop: CASSLSSGDYNEQFF. As DNA, the CDR3 is TGTGCCAGCAGTTTATCTAGCGGGGACTACAATGAGCAGTTCTTC. The V gene is TRBV2, the J gene TRBJ2-1; TRBD2 matches at 9 bases. From germline, CDR1 is SNHLY and CDR2 FYNNEI. The CDR3 sequence is 15 residues long. J was trimmed by 3 bases and V by 5 bases; bases with no gene match: 5.